This note documents a single T cell receptor (beta chain) sequence. The sample originates from a study of human T cells and chemical hapten exposure. TCRdb independently ran MiXCR on the RACE reads; one entry per CDR3 protein. Here the sample spans about 120,000 distinct CDR3 sequences, 12% to 15% being singletons. Time point specified: patch test 1, 2 weeks after DPC sensitization. Indicated treatment: therapeutic diphenylcyclopropenone sensitization with weekly scalp DPC. From germline, CDR1 is SGHAT and CDR2 FQNNGV. The V end was cut by 3 bases, the J end by 6 bases, with 6 bases between. The CDR3 runs 11 residues.

The TCR comes from a man aged 18 to 29 with alopecia areata. Some clones in this sample may be carry-over from other donors' samples. The chain has TRBV11-2 and TRBJ2-7; D unresolved. The sample here was whole blood, taken in connection with sensitization to the hapten diphenylcyclopropenone (DPC). This chain's CDR3 is CASSFGSEQYF. The CDR3 bases are TGTGCCAGCAGCTTCGGGTCCGAGCAGTACTTC. The full variable domain, its missing parts supplied by reference TRBV11-2 and TRBJ2-7, is EAGVAQSPRYKIIEKRQSVAFWCNPISGHATLYWYQQILGQGPKLLIQFQNNGVVDDSQLPKDRFSAERLKGVDSTLKIQPAKLEDSAVYLCASSFGSEQYFGPGTRLTVT.